The 29 T cell receptor beta chains below were found in one sample sequenced in a study of blood T cell repertoires in COVID-19. Clones were sequenced by immunoSEQ multiplex PCR, and TCRdb holds only the in-frame ones, with some missing. The sample includes 150,000 to 200,000 clones, roughly nine tenths of them seen just once. Material for sequencing was peripheral blood. The receptors derive from a man between 60 and 75 years old with acute or convalescent COVID-19.

V is TRBV20-1 and J is TRBJ1-1; D not certain. In germline, CDR1 is DFQATT, CDR2 SNEGSKA (reference sequence). The V end lost 3 bases, the J end lost 0 bases, and 8 bases lay between the germline ends. This CDR3 spans 13 amino acids. CDR3 nucleotides: TGCAGTGCTAGTCCTAACCTGAACACTGAAGCTTTCTTT. As protein: CSASPNLNTEAFF.

A single count supports this clone. DNA of the CDR3: TGCAATGCAGGGGCAGTCTATGGCTACACCTTC. Its protein is CNAGAVYGYTF. The genes are TRBV20-1 and TRBJ1-2; D possibly corresponds to TRBD1 (6 bases). Germline assignment: CDR1 DFQATT and CDR2 SNEGSKA (reference sequence). This CDR3 comprises 11 residues.

This clone came up once. J is TRBJ2-1 and V is TRBV4-2, with 15 bases aligning to TRBD2. After removal of 1 base from V and 10 bases from J, the junction contained 2 bases not matched to a gene. From germline, CDR1 is LGHNA and CDR2 YNFKEQ. This CDR3 contains 15 residues. CDR3 bases: TGTGCCAGCAGCCAAGCCGGGACTAGCGGGGGGGAGCAGTTCTTC. This sequence encodes CASSQAGTSGGEQFF.

The rearrangement links TRBV24-1 to TRBJ2-1, with a weak D call TRBD2 (6 bases). The CDR3 is 18 amino acids. Between the trimmed V and J ends, which lost 1 base and 7 bases, there was a span of 22 bases. CDR1 and CDR2 (germline): KGHDR, SFDVKD. CDR3 sequence (DNA): TGTGCCACCAGTGATTTCCGTGGCAGGCCGCCCCGGGGGAATGAGCAGTTCTTC. Translated, it gives CATSDFRGRPPRGNEQFF.

This clone occurred once. This chain links TRBV5-6 with TRBJ2-7, with 7 bases that match TRBD2. CDR1 and CDR2 (germline): SGHDT, YYEEEE. The CDR3 runs 13 residues. Unmatched junction bases numbered 5, after V lost 5 bases and J lost 3 bases. This CDR3 reads CASRGGADYEQYF. The CDR3 DNA follows: TGTGCCAGCAGGGGAGGGGCCGACTACGAGCAGTACTTC.

The gene calls are TRBV6-5 and TRBJ2-7, with D possibly TRBD1 on 6 matching bases. CDR3 length equals 14 residues. Germline V gene sequence: CDR1 MNHEY, CDR2 SVGAGI. V was clipped by 6 bases and J by 6 bases, with 18 bases between them. The CDR3 DNA sequence: TGTGCCAGCAGCCTAACGACAGGAACTCTCGAGCAGTACTTC. This sequence encodes CASSLTTGTLEQYF.

This chain links TRBV11-3 with TRBJ2-5; 10 bases agree with TRBD1. Per the germline V gene, CDR1 is SGHNT and CDR2 is YENEEA. J lost 6 bases, V lost 8 bases, and 6 bases had no gene match. The CDR3 totals 13 residues. CDR3 sequence: CASDRDRGKTQYF. In nucleotides, the CDR3 is TGTGCCAGCGACAGGGACAGGGGAAAGACCCAGTACTTC.

Written as DNA, the CDR3 is TGTGCCAGCAGCTCCACTCAGGGGGATGGGGCCCAGTACTTC. As protein: CASSSTQGDGAQYF. V gene TRBV7-9 combines with J gene TRBJ2-5; 7 bases fit TRBD1. With V trimmed by 4 bases and J by 9 bases, 11 bases remained unmatched. The germline V gene encodes CDR1 SEHNR and CDR2 FQNEAQ (reference sequence). The CDR3 has 14 amino acids.

The chain joins TRBV2 to TRBJ2-3, with 10 bases identical to TRBD1. Germline loops: CDR1 SNHLY, CDR2 FYNNEI. The length of the CDR3 is 15 residues. V dropped 7 bases and J dropped 0; count of bases not matched to a gene: 4. The CDR3 nucleotides are TGTGCCAGCACCACGGGACAGGGGAGCACAGATACGCAGTATTTT. Translated: CASTTGQGSTDTQYF.

This chain uses TRBV9 with TRBJ2-2; the D gene is possibly TRBD1 (6 bases). The CDR3 totals 13 residues. V lost 4 bases, J lost 7 bases, and 11 bases lay in between. Germline lookup yields CDR1 SGDLS and CDR2 YYNGEE. CDR3 amino acids: CASSPETGGELFF. CDR3 DNA: TGTGCCAGCAGCCCCGAGACAGGCGGGGAGCTGTTTTTT.

The chain employs TRBV28 and TRBJ1-2; D remains unclear. Germline V lookup: CDR1 MDHEN, CDR2 SYDVKM. Trimming cost V 5 bases and J 4 bases, with 11 bases left between them. The CDR3 covers 13 residues. CDR3 in amino acids: CASSPPPGYGYTF. The DNA for the CDR3 is TGTGCCAGCAGTCCCCCCCCCGGCTATGGCTACACCTTC.

The count of this clone is one. The chain has TRBV10-3 and TRBJ2-2, with TRBD1 as a possible D gene (5 bases). Trimming removed 3 bases at V and 6 bases at J, with 8 bases between. The germline gives CDR1 ENHRY, CDR2 SYGVKD. CDR3 length equals 13 residues. The CDR3 here is CAISDRQSGELFF. The CDR3, as DNA: TGTGCCATCAGTGATCGACAGTCCGGGGAGCTGTTTTTT.

The rearrangement uses TRBV5-4 and TRBJ2-2; possibly TRBD1 for D (5 bases). The V end was cut by 4 bases, the J end by 0 bases, with 13 bases between. This CDR3 region has 16 residues. Germline-derived CDR1 and CDR2 are SGHNT and YYREEE (reference sequence). CDR3 DNA: TGTGCCAGCAGCACATACAGGTCTCCGAACACCGGGGAGCTGTTTTTT. Protein: CASSTYRSPNTGELFF.

This clone has just a few counts. The V call is TRBV18, the J call TRBJ1-2; 12 nucleotides line up with TRBD1. The CDR3 has 16 amino acids. The germline gives CDR1 KGHSH, CDR2 LQKENI. The V segment lost 5 bases and the J segment 6 bases; nucleotides outside the gene matches: 10. This chain's CDR3 is CASSFRGTGGVDGYTF. The CDR3 DNA reads TGTGCCAGCTCATTCCGGGGGACAGGGGGCGTTGATGGCTACACCTTC.

V usage is TRBV29-1 and J usage is TRBJ2-1; 12 bases match TRBD2. The CDR3 covers 14 residues. V shed 6 bases and J 6 bases; nucleotides not matched to a gene: 6. The V gene's germline CDR1 is SQVTM and CDR2 ANQGSEA. CDR3 residues: CSVLLAGGVNEQFF. CDR3 in DNA: TGCAGCGTCCTTCTAGCGGGAGGGGTCAATGAGCAGTTCTTC.

A single count supports this clone. The rearrangement links TRBV11-3 to TRBJ2-5; tentatively, D is TRBD1 (6 bases). V was clipped by 4 bases and J by 4 bases, with 19 bases between them. Germline V CDR1 and CDR2: SGHNT, YENEEA. CDR3 length: 16 residues. The CDR3 sequence is CASSSNDRPVGETQYF. In nucleotides, the CDR3 is TGTGCCAGCAGCTCCAATGACAGGCCCGTGGGAGAGACCCAGTACTTC.

The CDR3 is CASSLESGRAGYF. In DNA form, the CDR3 reads TGCGCCAGCAGCTTGGAAAGCGGGAGGGCCGGGTATTTT. The V call is TRBV5-1, the J call TRBJ2-3; TRBD2 agrees at 10 bases. This CDR3 has 13 residues. With 0 bases clipped from V and 14 bases from J, the junction kept 6 bases outside the gene matches. Germline V gene lookup returns CDR1 SGHRS and CDR2 YFSETQ.

The chain has TRBV5-4 and TRBJ2-5, with D tentatively TRBD1 (5 bases). Between the trimmed V and J ends, which lost 4 bases and 2 bases, there was a span of 9 bases. Germline assignment: CDR1 SGHNT and CDR2 YYREEE (reference sequence). This CDR3 region has 13 residues. The CDR3 sequence is CASSLGVQETQYF. The CDR3 nucleotides are TGTGCCAGCAGCCTAGGGGTTCAAGAGACCCAGTACTTC.

This clone occurred a few times. The genes are TRBV7-9 and TRBJ2-3, with 8 bases aligning to TRBD1. V dropped 6 bases and J dropped 5; count of bases not matched to a gene: 7. The CDR3 sequence is 14 residues long. The germline gives CDR1 SEHNR, CDR2 FQNEAQ (reference sequence). CDR3 DNA: TGTGCCAGCAGGACCGGGACAGGCCAAGATACGCAGTATTTT. Translation: CASRTGTGQDTQYF.

The chain has TRBV19 and TRBJ1-5, with D perhaps matching TRBD1 (6 bases). CDR3 length: 13 amino acids. The germline CDR1 and CDR2 sequences are LNHDA and SQIVND (reference sequence). V gave up 10 bases and J gave up 2 bases, with 12 bases separating them. The DNA for the CDR3 is TGTGCCACCTTAGAGGGGGGCAATCAGCCCCAGCATTTT. Residues: CATLEGGNQPQHF.

V usage is TRBV7-9 and J usage is TRBJ1-5; tentatively, D is TRBD1 (5 bases). The germline gives CDR1 SEHNR, CDR2 FQNEAQ (reference sequence). This CDR3 is built from 15 residues. The ends were cut back, 2 bases at V and 6 bases at J, with 14 bases in the middle. The CDR3: CASSLSMGEGQPQHF. CDR3 DNA sequence: TGTGCCAGCAGCTTATCAATGGGGGAGGGTCAGCCCCAGCATTTT.

The chain is built from TRBV18 and TRBJ1-4, with D possibly TRBD1 on 5 matching bases. V was cut by 6 bases and J by 5 bases, with 13 bases left in between. The CDR3 runs to 14 residues. The germline V gene has CDR1 KGHSH and CDR2 LQKENI. The CDR3 DNA reads as TGTGCCAGCTCCCCGAGGAAGGGGAATGAAAAACTGTTTTTT. Amino acids: CASSPRKGNEKLFF. Full variable domain (rest looked up from reference TRBV18 and TRBJ1-4): NAGVMQNPRHLVRRRGQEARLRCSPMKGHSHVYWYRQLPEEGLKFMVYLQKENIIDESGMPKERFSAEFPKEGPSILRIQQVVRGDSAAYFCASSPRKGNEKLFFGSGTQLSVL.

This rearrangement joins TRBV12-3 or TRBV12-4 to TRBJ2-5; tentatively, D is TRBD1 (6 bases). The CDR3 has 13 residues. Trimming shortened V by 6 bases and J by 5 bases, and 13 bases separated the two germline ends. The CDR3 spells CASRYRDPETQYF. CDR3 nucleotides: TGTGCCAGCAGGTACAGGGATCCGGAGACCCAGTACTTC.

The rearrangement uses TRBV11-1 and TRBJ1-6; D is undetermined. Germline values: CDR1 SGHAT, CDR2 FQDESV (reference sequence). The CDR3 is 11 amino acids. Deletions cut 3 bases from V and 10 bases from J, with 4 bases between. The CDR3 reads CASSFVSPLHF. The CDR3 coding sequence is TGTGCCAGCAGCTTTGTATCACCCCTCCACTTT. Variable domain in full (rest from reference TRBV11-1 and TRBJ1-6): EAEVAQSPRYKITEKSQAVAFWCDPISGHATLYWYRQILGQGPELLVQFQDESVVDDSQLPKDRFSAERLKGVDSTLKIQPAELGDSAMYLCASSFVSPLHFGNGTRLTVT.

The chain joins TRBV3-1 (or the pseudogene TRBV3-2) to TRBJ2-1; D possibly corresponds to TRBD2 (5 bases). The CDR3 has 13 residues. The germline V gene encodes CDR1 LGHDT and CDR2 YNNKEL (reference sequence). Trimming removed 2 bases from V and 7 bases from J, with 9 bases in between. Here the CDR3 DNA reads TGTGCCAGCAGCCAACTTCTAGCTAATGAGCAGTTCTTC. It specifies CASSQLLANEQFF.

This chain joins TRBV3-1 (or the pseudogene TRBV3-2) and TRBJ1-3, with 11 bases aligning to TRBD1. CDR1 is LGHDT and CDR2 is YNNKEL in the germline V gene (reference sequence). The CDR3 covers 16 residues. Losses at the gene ends were 3 bases for V and 2 bases for J; bases not matched to a gene: 3. The CDR3 sequence: CASSQDRGPTGNTIYF. The CDR3 DNA is TGTGCCAGCAGCCAGGACAGGGGGCCAACTGGAAACACCATATATTTT.

V usage is TRBV14 and J usage is TRBJ2-3; D possibly corresponds to TRBD2 (5 bases). Germline V gene lookup returns CDR1 SGHDN and CDR2 FVKESK. V was pared by 1 base and J by 9 bases, with 14 bases between. The CDR3 contains 14 residues. For the CDR3, the DNA is TGTGCCAGCAGCCAAGCAATTGGACTGAGGACGCAGTATTTT. Its translation: CASSQAIGLRTQYF.

The chain combines TRBV11-2 with TRBJ1-2; no clear D. The V end was cut by 1 base, the J end by 4 bases, with 7 bases between. Germline V gene data show CDR1 as SGHAT and CDR2 as FQNNGV. The CDR3 spans 13 residues. This chain's CDR3 is CASSLGAIYGYTF. For the CDR3, the DNA is TGTGCCAGCAGCTTAGGAGCTATCTATGGCTACACCTTC. The variable domain in full, completed from reference TRBV11-2 and TRBJ1-2, reads EAGVAQSPRYKIIEKRQSVAFWCNPISGHATLYWYQQILGQGPKLLIQFQNNGVVDDSQLPKDRFSAERLKGVDSTLKIQPAKLEDSAVYLCASSLGAIYGYTFGSGTRLTVV.

This clone was observed a few times. V gene TRBV24-1 combines with J gene TRBJ1-1, with D hard to call. This CDR3 has 12 amino acids. The germline gives CDR1 KGHDR, CDR2 SFDVKD. Deletions cut 7 bases from V and 7 bases from J, with 12 bases between. The CDR3 DNA follows: TGTGCCACCAGGACTGACGCGGGTGAAGCTTTCTTT. As protein: CATRTDAGEAFF.